The clone carrying this TCR beta chain was seen only a few times. Assay: immunoSEQ multiplex PCR; the TCRdb copy retains only in-frame clones and omits some. The sample records a few million clones, roughly nine tenths being singletons. The data are from a study of shared clonotypes between healthy human individuals. The CDR3 totals 15 residues. CDR1 and CDR2 from the germline V gene are MDHEN and SYDVKM. V lost 6 bases, J lost 0 bases, and 12 bases lay in between. Every donor, a Caucasian adult, lived in Nashville, Tennessee. Sequenced: naive CD4+ T cells sorted from blood. Subset in this sample: CD45RA+ positively selected. This chain links TRBV28 with TRBJ1-5, with D possibly TRBD1 on 5 matching bases. The receptor was derived from a young man in good health. In nucleotides, the CDR3 is TGTGCCAGCAGCCCATTAGGGGTTAGCAATCAGCCCCAGCATTTT. Protein sequence: CASSPLGVSNQPQHF.